The source of this T cell receptor (beta chain) is a study of blood T cell repertoires in COVID-19. TCRdb's table, derived via immunoSEQ multiplex PCR, lists solely in-frame clones and lacks some. The sample shows about 45,000 clones, about 89% of them seen only once. The sequence was obtained from a human donor in a cohort sampled during active COVID-19. Sequenced sample: peripheral blood.

DNA of the CDR3: TGCAGTGCTAGAGATTGGAGTGAGCAGTTCTTC. It specifies CSARDWSEQFF. The chain joins TRBV20-1 to TRBJ2-1, with D uncertain. Trimming removed 0 bases at V and 9 bases at J, with 6 bases between. The germline gives CDR1 DFQATT, CDR2 SNEGSKA (reference sequence). The CDR3 runs 11 residues.